One sample yielded the 23 T cell receptor beta chains listed below, sequenced in a study of identifying expanded T cells in peripheral blood. Assay used: immunoSEQ multiplex PCR; TCRdb lists only in-frame clones, some missing. The sample records about 90,000 clones, approximately 85% being singletons. Source material: blood. These receptors originate from a person between 18 and 75 years old in good health.

The J gene is TRBJ2-3, the V gene TRBV5-5, with TRBD2 matching over 9 bases. CDR1 is SGHKS, CDR2 YYEKEE, per germline (reference sequence). This CDR3 comprises 16 residues. Trimming cost V 4 bases and J 0 bases; bases outside gene matches: 6. CDR3 DNA: TGTGCCAGCAGCCGCCTTAGCGGGGGCAGCACAGATACGCAGTATTTT. Translating it yields CASSRLSGGSTDTQYF.

The chain combines TRBV6-5 with TRBJ1-1; TRBD1 agrees at 7 bases. Trimming cost V 6 bases and J 0 bases; bases outside gene matches: 1. There are 13 residues in the CDR3. Germline CDR1 is MNHEY and CDR2 is SVGAGI. This CDR3 reads CASRTGLNTEAFF. The CDR3 region has the DNA TGTGCCAGCAGGACAGGGCTGAACACTGAAGCTTTCTTT.

The rearrangement uses TRBV10-3 and TRBJ1-1; possibly TRBD1 for D (5 bases). Trimming removed 7 bases from V and 1 base from J, with 10 bases in between. CDR1 and CDR2 (germline): ENHRY, SYGVKD. The CDR3 length is 13 residues. CDR3 sequence reads: CAITGTANTEAFF. DNA for the CDR3: TGTGCCATCACCGGGACCGCGAACACTGAAGCTTTCTTT.

CDR3 in DNA: TGTGCCAGCAAAAGCCGACCTGGTGGACTTGCTGGGGCCAACGTCCTGACTTTC. It encodes CASKSRPGGLAGANVLTF. The chain uses TRBV21-1 and TRBJ2-6; TRBD2 was called by the table and not checked on the DNA. TRBV21-1 is an annotated pseudogene. The CDR3 contains 18 residues.

The DNA of the CDR3 is TGCGCCAGCAGCTTGTCGGACGGGGCAGATACGCAGTATTTT. Its translation: CASSLSDGADTQYF. The chain combines TRBV5-1 with TRBJ2-3; tentative D call: TRBD2 (5 bases). CDR3 length equals 14 residues. Trimming took 1 base from V and 4 from J, leaving 10 bases between them. CDR1 and CDR2 (germline): SGHRS, YFSETQ.

This chain uses TRBV5-1 with TRBJ2-7; 8 bases agree with TRBD1. From germline, CDR1 is SGHRS and CDR2 YFSETQ. The length of the CDR3 is 15 residues. J was trimmed by 3 bases and V by 0 bases; bases with no gene match: 5. The CDR3 region is CASSLGYRGIYEQYF. CDR3 sequence (DNA): TGCGCCAGCAGCTTGGGGTACAGGGGGATCTACGAGCAGTACTTC.

CDR3 sequence: CASSLSIQPAEQYF. As DNA, the CDR3 is TGCGCCAGCAGCTTGTCGATCCAGCCAGCCGAGCAGTACTTC. The gene calls are TRBV5-1 and TRBJ2-7, with no clear D. Trimming shortened V by 1 base and J by 6 bases, and 14 bases separated the two germline ends. Germline V gene lookup returns CDR1 SGHRS and CDR2 YFSETQ. The CDR3 contains 14 residues.

A single count supports this clone. The CDR3 loop is CASSLTPLVNEQFF. As DNA, the CDR3 is TGTGCCAGCAGCTTAACCCCCTTGGTGAATGAGCAGTTCTTC. This chain links TRBV7-3 with TRBJ2-1; D is ambiguous. This CDR3 is built from 14 residues. Trimming shortened V by 0 bases and J by 7 bases, and 10 bases separated the two germline ends. Germline assignment: CDR1 SGHTA and CDR2 FQGTGA.

The V gene is TRBV10-3, the J gene TRBJ2-3; no clear D gene. Trimming shortened V by 2 bases and J by 6 bases, and 6 bases separated the two germline ends. Germline CDR1 is ENHRY and CDR2 is SYGVKD. The CDR3 length is 12 residues. CDR3 sequence: CAISEVIDTQYF. In DNA form, the CDR3 reads TGTGCCATCAGTGAGGTTATTGATACGCAGTATTTT.

This chain connects TRBV25-1 to TRBJ2-1; a weak D match, TRBD1 (6 bases). Germline-derived CDR1 and CDR2 are MGHDK and SYGVNS. Trimming took off 1 base at V and 4 bases at J, with 11 bases between the two ends. The CDR3 is 15 amino acids. CDR3 coding DNA: TGTGCCAGCAGTGAATGGGCAGACAGGTACAATGAGCAGTTCTTC. Its translation: CASSEWADRYNEQFF. The whole variable domain, filled in from reference TRBV25-1 and TRBJ2-1, reads EADIYQTPRYLVIGTGKKITLECSQTMGHDKMYWYQQDPGMELHLIHYSYGVNSTEKGDLSSESTVSRIRTEHFPLTLESARPSHTSQYLCASSEWADRYNEQFFGPGTRLTVL.

This sequence joins TRBV6-5 and TRBJ1-1; D may be TRBD1 (6 bases). Deletions cut 5 bases from V and 6 bases from J, with 19 bases between. The length of the CDR3 is 15 residues. The V gene's germline CDR1 is MNHEY and CDR2 SVGAGI. The CDR3 sequence: CASSPLGGAGPEAFF. The CDR3 nucleotides are TGTGCCAGCAGTCCTCTTGGGGGGGCGGGGCCTGAAGCTTTCTTT.

CDR3 DNA sequence: TGTGCCAGCAGCCCGGGTTGGACAGGGGAGCCAGATACGCAGTATTTT. Translated: CASSPGWTGEPDTQYF. The chain carries TRBV4-2 and TRBJ2-3, with 9 bases that match TRBD1. Germline V CDR1 and CDR2: LGHNA, YNFKEQ. The CDR3 has 16 amino acids. V shed 4 bases, J shed 4 bases, and the junction held 9 bases outside the gene matches.

The rearrangement links TRBV6-5 to TRBJ1-4; the D gene is possibly TRBD1 (5 bases). The germline V gene has CDR1 MNHEY and CDR2 SVGAGI. The CDR3 is 16 residues long. V lost 0 bases, J lost 0 bases, and 8 bases lay in between. Here the CDR3 reads CASSYSGGATNEKLFF. CDR3 DNA: TGTGCCAGCAGTTACTCGGGGGGTGCAACTAATGAAAAACTGTTTTTT.

The chain has TRBV5-4 and TRBJ1-5, with D maybe TRBD1 (5 bases). The ends were cut back, 2 bases at V and 7 bases at J, with 10 bases in the middle. CDR3 size: 13 residues. From germline, CDR1 is SGHNT and CDR2 YYREEE (reference sequence). Written as DNA, the CDR3 is TGTGCCAGCAGCTTCGGGGGTGAGCAGCCCCAGCATTTT. Its translation is CASSFGGEQPQHF.

The rearrangement uses TRBV6-1 and TRBJ1-2; D is unclear. Germline V gene data show CDR1 as MNHNS and CDR2 as SASEGT. Trimming left V 1 base short and J 10 bases short, with 13 bases between. This CDR3 has 13 amino acids. The CDR3 sequence is CASSEGGGRDYTF. The CDR3 region has the DNA TGTGCCAGCAGTGAAGGAGGAGGGAGGGACTACACCTTC.

The J gene is TRBJ2-1, the V gene TRBV19, with 7 bases lining up with TRBD2. The CDR3 runs 13 residues. Germline V gene lookup returns CDR1 LNHDA and CDR2 SQIVND (reference sequence). The V and J ends lost 2 bases and 11 bases, in that order; junction bases with no gene match: 6. CDR3 residues: CASSILTSPQQFF. The CDR3 DNA reads TGTGCCAGTAGTATACTGACTAGCCCCCAGCAGTTCTTC.

The chain links TRBV6-6 to TRBJ2-7, with D unclear. The CDR3 has 11 residues. V was shortened by 5 bases and J by 6 bases, with 8 bases between the two germline ends. Germline CDR1 reads MNHNY; CDR2 reads SVGAGI (reference sequence). The CDR3 DNA is TGTGCCAGCAGTAGGAAAGGCGAGCAGTACTTC. Amino acids: CASSRKGEQYF.

V usage is TRBV19 and J usage is TRBJ1-1, with no clear D. This CDR3 contains 12 residues. V was pared by 9 bases and J by 4 bases, with 12 bases between. In germline, CDR1 is LNHDA, CDR2 SQIVND (reference sequence). For the CDR3, the DNA is TGTGCCAGCCGCCGAGAGGCCACTGAAGCTTTCTTT. Its protein product is CASRREATEAFF.

This clone is a singleton in its sample. This chain connects TRBV18 to TRBJ1-1, with D possibly matching TRBD1 (6 bases). CDR1 is KGHSH and CDR2 is LQKENI in the germline V gene. Trimming stripped 3 bases from V and 1 base from J, with 12 bases between. The CDR3 loop spans 15 amino acids. CDR3 protein: CASSPPLTGNTEAFF. In DNA form, the CDR3 reads TGTGCCAGCTCACCTCCTCTGACAGGGAACACTGAAGCTTTCTTT.

The genes are TRBV2 and TRBJ2-7; 8 bases match TRBD2. Trimming removed 6 bases from V and 0 bases from J; junction bases left unmatched: 7. The CDR3 consists of 15 residues. Germline assignment: CDR1 SNHLY and CDR2 FYNNEI. CDR3 DNA sequence: TGTGCCAGCAGGACCGGGAGGGGGATCTCCTACGAGCAGTACTTC. Protein product: CASRTGRGISYEQYF.

This clone was seen a handful of times. The chain couples TRBV9 to TRBJ1-5; D is undetermined. Looked up from germline, CDR1 is SGDLS and CDR2 is YYNGEE. The ends were cut back, 0 bases at V and 1 base at J, with 5 bases in the middle. The CDR3 runs to 14 residues. The CDR3, as DNA: TGTGCCAGCAGCGTAGGGGCCAGCAATCAGCCCCAGCATTTT. This gives the protein CASSVGASNQPQHF.

The chain is built from TRBV7-9 and TRBJ1-2, with D possibly TRBD1 on 5 matching bases. Germline V lookup: CDR1 SEHNR, CDR2 FQNEAQ (reference sequence). This CDR3 is 15 amino acids long. V lost 4 bases and J lost 4, with 16 bases in between. The CDR3 region is CASSSGGGGTYGYTF. CDR3 DNA: TGTGCCAGCAGCTCCGGGGGTGGGGGTACCTATGGCTACACCTTC.

V is TRBV6-5 and J is TRBJ2-2; D remains unclear. V was shortened by 8 bases and J by 0 bases, with 7 bases between the two germline ends. This CDR3 contains 13 residues. Germline lookup yields CDR1 MNHEY and CDR2 SVGAGI. The CDR3 DNA reads TGTGCCAGCCTCGCGGCGAACACCGGGGAGCTGTTTTTT. It specifies CASLAANTGELFF.